This TCR beta chain was captured in a study of graft-versus-host responses after intestinal transplantation (dated by TCRdb to the early 2020s). Study-level background: Recipients received multivisceral, liver-intestinal, or isolated intestinal transplants. Every recipient was given anti-thymocyte globulin induction, then maintenance tacrolimus and steroids for approximately 3 years. After intestinal transplantation, graft-versus-host and host-versus-graft alloreactive T cell clones in the graft, circulation and bone marrow were tracked using bulk TCR-beta CDR3 sequencing. To identify alloreactive clones, pre-transplant mixed lymphocyte reaction products were sequenced and then compared with unstimulated pre-transplant donor and recipient T cells. Of the 20 to 25 intestinal transplant recipients enrolled in the cohort, one of whom was a retransplant, a few patients without pretransplant specimens were excluded. Donor T cell macrochimerism was defined as a peak of at least 4% donor T cells among recipient peripheral blood mononuclear cells. Rather than being sequenced by the commercial service, samples from three later patients were sequenced in-house on an Illumina MiSeq and processed with MiXCR. Results and caveats for the whole study, not just this receptor: GvH clones were detected in recipient bone marrow, and some appeared earlier in ileal mucosa or blood, consistent with an intestinal mucosal origin. High GvH to HvG T cell clonal ratios were observed in the allografts of patients with donor T cell macrochimerism. Peak levels of circulating GvH clones were associated with declines in HvG clones early after transplant. Conclusions were limited by the relatively low number and heterogeneity of intestinal transplant patients.

The CDR3 has 13 amino acids, counting the end cysteine and phenylalanine. Only CDR3 DNA is held: 39 bases, read in frame from base 1. Looking up the germline V gene yields CDR1 SQVTM and CDR2 ANQGSEA. V is reduced by 8 bases and J by 0 bases, leaving a spacing of 12 bases between them. The library relied on the immunoSEQ multiplex PCR assay. In most patients, genomic DNA was isolated using the Qiagen DNeasy Blood and Tissue Kit and sent frozen to Adaptive Biotechnologies for TCR sequencing. For most patients, high-throughput TCR-beta CDR3 sequencing of genomic DNA was performed by Adaptive Biotechnologies. Regarding the original processing steps: TCR sequencing data were retrieved from Adaptive's ImmunoSEQ software for around 18 patients, whereas three other patients were processed with MiXCR and VDJtools. To correct CD4 versus CD8 sorting errors, any sequence found in both subsets at a frequency ratio below 5:1 was removed. CDR3 nucleotide sequences shared by donor and recipient were removed because the origin of these sequences could not be assigned. To count as alloreactive, a clone needed at least 2-fold expansion over unstimulated cells and a minimum CFSE-low frequency of 0.002% (template counts) or 0.001% (read counts). Mappable clones were those detected in sequenced pre-transplant spleen, lymph node, or MLR CFSE-low populations of the donor or recipient. The cumulative frequency of alloreactive clones was calculated as a percentage of all sequences, weighted by copy number. TCRdb retrieved this table from immuneACCESS and kept in-frame rearrangements only. Not all clones are present; in checked studies, unresolved V genes account for under half, and no reason is known for the remainder. V and J calls and clone size are those listed in that table; D and trimming were worked out from the DNA. The sample table shows some 130,000 clones, and about 93% are seen once. The top ten clones comprise around 0.12% of the sample.

A remark on this clone: No antigen is known for it. Base qualities are missing; no much larger clone stands one base away.

The time point label for this specimen denotes: cells obtained before transplantation from donor or recipient. CD3+CD4+ and CD3+CD8+ populations were FACS-sorted from unstimulated pre-transplant donor and recipient cells taken from spleen or lymph nodes. Source: unstimulated CD4+ T cells sorted from spleen or lymph node cells, taken before intestinal transplant. The TCR comes from a human donor who received an intestinal transplant. Recombination joined TRBV29-1 with TRBJ2-3; a weak D assignment points to TRBD2 (6 bases agree). The CDR3 protein is CSSQRASTDTQYF. The nucleotides are TGCAGCTCCCAGCGGGCTAGCACAGATACGCAGTATTTT.